This T cell receptor beta chain emerged from a study of CD8 T cells in Susac syndrome. Study-wide results and caveats: Clonal expansion was present among Susac CD8+ cells. This expansion reached its peak in TEMRA cells and in active patients. Susac-specific public clones were found in both the total CD8+ and the CD8+ TEMRA repertoires, with sixteen in the former and roughly five in the latter.

Random hexamers served to reverse transcribe about 0.45 to 1 ug RNA. immunoSEQ multiplex PCR amplified TCR beta CDR3 across 54 Vbeta, 13 Jbeta. TCRdb processed the immunoSEQ multiplex PCR reads anew with MiXCR; each CDR3 protein has one entry. The data hold tens of thousands of distinct CDR3 sequences, with approximately 95% observed a single time. The CDR3 length is 13 residues. Between the trimmed V and J ends, which lost 8 bases and 2 bases, there was a span of 11 bases. Note on this clonotype: What it binds is not known.

All included Susac syndrome patients satisfied recently defined diagnostic criteria for definite or probable disease. The chain uses TRBV12-3 or TRBV12-4 and TRBJ2-3; D not certain. This clonotype was obtained from a human donor with Susac syndrome. Sequencing input: CD8+ T cells from PBMCs. Written as DNA, the CDR3 is TGTGCCAGCGGCCAAGACAACACAGATACGCAGTATTTT. Translating gives CASGQDNTDTQYF.